Below are 32 T cell receptor beta chains sequenced from a single sample in a study of blood T cell repertoires in COVID-19. Repertoires were generated with immunoSEQ multiplex PCR, while TCRdb's copy carries only in-frame clones and drops some. In the table there are more than 300,000 clones, 70% to 90% of which are singletons. The specimen sequenced was PBMCs or T cells enriched from blood (not recorded which). These TCRs come from a man aged 25-45 years who had recovered from COVID-19.

This rearrangement joins TRBV4-1 to TRBJ2-7; 8 nucleotides agree with TRBD1. Looked up from germline, CDR1 is MGHRA and CDR2 is YSYEKL. This CDR3 has 15 amino acids. V shed 4 bases and J 3 bases; nucleotides not matched to a gene: 8. The CDR3 nucleotides read TGCGCCAGCAGCCCTTCAGGGGGCAAGTTCTACGAGCAGTACTTC. Amino acids: CASSPSGGKFYEQYF.

This chain uses TRBV7-2 with TRBJ2-2; maybe TRBD2 (5 bases). The germline V and J ends were trimmed by 1 base and 7 bases, with 16 bases remaining between them. Germline V CDR1 and CDR2: SGHTA, FQGNSA. The CDR3 length is 16 residues. This CDR3 reads CASSLGGFRGNGELFF. In nucleotides, the CDR3 is TGTGCCAGCAGCTTAGGAGGTTTTAGAGGGAACGGGGAGCTGTTTTTT.

This clone was seen only once. The chain combines TRBV3-1 (or the pseudogene TRBV3-2) with TRBJ1-2; D is possibly TRBD1 (6 bases). With 6 bases removed from V and 0 bases from J, the gap between germline ends came to 14 bases. Looked up from germline, CDR1 is LGHDT and CDR2 is YNNKEL (reference sequence). The CDR3 runs to 15 residues. CDR3 region: CASRLQGSANYGYTF. For the CDR3, the DNA is TGTGCCAGCAGGCTACAGGGCTCAGCTAACTATGGCTACACCTTC.

For the CDR3, the DNA is TGCGCCAGCAGCAAGCGACTAGCGGGGGGCCACCTGGACAGTGAGCAGTTCTTC. Protein product: CASSKRLAGGHLDSEQFF. J is TRBJ2-1 and V is TRBV5-1; 13 nucleotides match TRBD2. CDR1 and CDR2 from the germline V gene are SGHRS and YFSETQ. After removal of 4 bases from V and 9 bases from J, the junction contained 16 bases not matched to a gene. The CDR3 runs to 18 residues.

This sequence joins TRBV21-1 and TRBJ1-6; the D call TRBD1 from the table was never checked on the DNA. TRBV21-1 is shown as a pseudogene. The CDR3 has 12 residues. The DNA for the CDR3 is TGTGCCAGCAGGACAGGGAATTCACCCCTCCACTTT. This codes for CASRTGNSPLHF.

The V call is TRBV3-1 (or the pseudogene TRBV3-2), the J call TRBJ1-6; D gene unclear. The germline V gene has CDR1 LGHDT and CDR2 YNNKEL (reference sequence). The CDR3 is 12 residues long. Trimming removed 4 bases from V and 11 bases from J, with 9 bases in between. The CDR3 loop reads CASSRSGAPLHF. CDR3 sequence (DNA): TGTGCCAGCAGCCGCTCAGGTGCACCCCTCCACTTT.

The chain is built from TRBV11-2 and TRBJ2-2, with D tentatively TRBD2 (5 bases). The CDR3 totals 19 residues. Trimming pared 0 bases from V and 1 base from J, leaving 18 bases between. The V gene's germline CDR1 is SGHAT and CDR2 FQNNGV. DNA for the CDR3: TGTGCCAGCAGCTTAGATCGGGTTTTCAGAGAGGGGAACACCGGGGAGCTGTTTTTT. Amino acid sequence: CASSLDRVFREGNTGELFF.

As regards this clone: Other nucleotide sequences in the sample specify the same CDR3. This rearrangement joins TRBV5-1 to TRBJ2-5; 7 bases match TRBD1. This CDR3 has 14 amino acids. J lost 2 bases, V lost 4 bases, and 5 bases had no gene match. Germline CDR1 SGHRS, CDR2 YFSETQ. The CDR3 spells CASSRGQRQETQYF. DNA for the CDR3: TGCGCCAGCAGCCGGGGACAGCGACAAGAGACCCAGTACTTC.

The chain has TRBV7-9 and TRBJ1-2; the match to TRBD1 covers 8 bases. In germline, CDR1 is SEHNR, CDR2 FQNEAQ (reference sequence). This CDR3 comprises 13 residues. J was trimmed by 4 bases and V by 6 bases; bases with no gene match: 4. In DNA, the CDR3 is TGTGCCAGCAGTCAAACAGGGGGCTATGGCTACACCTTC. Protein sequence: CASSQTGGYGYTF.

The V call is TRBV6-2 or TRBV6-3, the J call TRBJ1-3, with a possible D match to TRBD1 (6 bases). The CDR3 extends over 13 amino acids. Germline CDR1 reads MNHEY; CDR2 reads SVGEGT. Between the trimmed V and J ends, which lost 2 bases and 5 bases, there was a span of 7 bases. In nucleotides, the CDR3 is TGTGCCAGCAGTTACCGGGACAGAAACACCATATATTTT. Translation gives CASSYRDRNTIYF.

The chain is built from TRBV7-2 and TRBJ2-1, with D perhaps TRBD2 (6 bases). CDR1 and CDR2 from the germline V gene are SGHTA and FQGNSA. This CDR3 is 15 amino acids long. Trimming took 8 bases from V and 1 from J, leaving 15 bases between them. CDR3: CASAVASASYNEQFF. The CDR3 DNA reads as TGTGCCAGCGCTGTCGCTAGCGCGTCCTACAATGAGCAGTTCTTC.

The CDR3 nucleotides read TGCGCCAGCAGCCAGCTAGCGGGGGAACATCGCGGGGAGCTGTTTTTT. As protein: CASSQLAGEHRGELFF. The rearrangement links TRBV4-1 to TRBJ2-2, with TRBD2 identical over 10 bases. Germline trimming cut 3 bases from V and 7 bases from J; bases unmatched to any gene: 8. Germline V CDR1 and CDR2: MGHRA, YSYEKL. The CDR3 extends over 16 amino acids.

V gene TRBV12-3 or TRBV12-4 combines with J gene TRBJ1-1; TRBD1 might be the D (6 bases). V was clipped by 2 bases and J by 4 bases, with 8 bases between them. CDR3 length equals 13 residues. The chain's CDR3 is CASSLTGRTEAFF. The CDR3 coding sequence is TGTGCCAGCAGTTTAACAGGGCGCACTGAAGCTTTCTTT.

This chain connects TRBV4-2 to TRBJ2-3; D call uncertain. The CDR3 is 14 residues long. With 4 bases removed from V and 1 base from J, the gap between germline ends came to 9 bases. The germline V gene encodes CDR1 LGHNA and CDR2 YNFKEQ. This CDR3 reads CASSPGAGTDTQYF. DNA for the CDR3: TGTGCCAGCAGCCCCGGAGCAGGCACAGATACGCAGTATTTT.

The chain employs TRBV19 and TRBJ1-4; 7 bases agree with TRBD1. The junction had 15 bases not matched to a gene; V was cut back by 6 bases and J by 5 bases. CDR1 LNHDA and CDR2 SQIVND come from the germline V gene (reference sequence). The CDR3 has 17 residues. The CDR3 DNA is TGTGCCAGTAGCGACAGGGCGCAACTTAGTCTGAATGAAAAACTGTTTTTT. Its translation: CASSDRAQLSLNEKLFF.

V is TRBV6-5 and J is TRBJ2-7; TRBD1 matches at 9 bases. Germline V gene sequence: CDR1 MNHEY, CDR2 SVGAGI. The CDR3 is 13 residues long. V trimming: 6 bases; J trimming: 4 bases; junction bases outside the gene matches: 4. The CDR3 DNA follows: TGTGCCAGCAGGGGGACAGGGAAATACGAGCAGTACTTC. Amino acids: CASRGTGKYEQYF.

The chain recombines TRBV29-1 with TRBJ2-2; 11 bases map to TRBD1. Losses at the gene ends were 3 bases for V and 1 base for J; bases not matched to a gene: 1. CDR1 and CDR2 (germline): SQVTM, ANQGSEA. There are 15 residues in the CDR3. The CDR3, as DNA: TGCAGCGTTGAGGACAGGGGGCAGAACACCGGGGAGCTGTTTTTT. It specifies CSVEDRGQNTGELFF.

This clone was detected only a few times. The chain uses TRBV11-2 and TRBJ1-2, with D perhaps TRBD1 (6 bases). Germline CDR1 SGHAT, CDR2 FQNNGV. CDR3 length equals 15 residues. V gave up 5 bases and J gave up 4 bases, with 17 bases separating them. The CDR3 DNA reads TGTGCCAGCAGCCCCCTCGACAGGCCACTCTATGGCTACACCTTC. Encoded protein: CASSPLDRPLYGYTF.

The chain employs TRBV11-3 and TRBJ2-1; D not resolved. CDR3 length: 14 amino acids. CDR1 and CDR2 from the germline V gene are SGHNT and YENEEA. Trimming pared 2 bases from V and 6 bases from J, leaving 11 bases between. The CDR3 DNA is TGTGCCAGCAGCTTAAGAGTCAGGCCCAATGAGCAGTTCTTC. Translation gives CASSLRVRPNEQFF.

This clone was recorded once. V and J are TRBV5-4 and TRBJ1-2, with D uncertain. This CDR3 has 13 amino acids. Trimming took off 3 bases at V and 8 bases at J, with 14 bases between the two ends. Germline V lookup: CDR1 SGHNT, CDR2 YYREEE (reference sequence). The CDR3 protein is CASSSTGVGGYTF. In DNA form, the CDR3 reads TGTGCCAGCAGCTCAACCGGGGTTGGGGGCTACACCTTC.

This rearrangement joins TRBV19 to TRBJ1-5, with a tentative D call TRBD1 (5 bases). V dropped 5 bases and J dropped 6 bases, with 8 bases sitting between them. Germline CDR1 and CDR2: LNHDA and SQIVND (reference sequence). The CDR3 totals 12 residues. CDR3 in amino acids: CASSLGAQPQHF. In DNA form, the CDR3 reads TGTGCCAGTAGTTTAGGGGCTCAGCCCCAGCATTTT.

The J gene is TRBJ2-1, the V gene TRBV11-2; 12 bases are a match to TRBD2. V lost 5 bases and J lost 5; bases outside the gene matches: 7. The CDR3 totals 16 residues. Germline-derived CDR1 and CDR2 are SGHAT and FQNNGV. The CDR3 loop reads CASSPWTSGADNEQFF. The CDR3 DNA is TGTGCCAGCAGCCCGTGGACTAGCGGGGCGGACAATGAGCAGTTCTTC.

The chain is built from TRBV5-4 and TRBJ2-7; TRBD1 agrees at 8 bases. The CDR3 extends over 14 amino acids. With 4 bases clipped from V and 2 bases from J, the junction kept 5 bases outside the gene matches. CDR1 and CDR2 from the germline V gene are SGHNT and YYREEE (reference sequence). The DNA for the CDR3 is TGTGCCAGCAGCCAAACGGACAGGGCCTACGAGCAGTACTTC. Translation: CASSQTDRAYEQYF.

This clone has just one count. The chain couples TRBV6-4 to TRBJ2-1; maybe TRBD1 (6 bases). The CDR3 runs 13 residues. Germline-derived CDR1 and CDR2 are MRHNA and SNTAGT. The V end was cut by 6 bases, the J end by 5 bases, with 11 bases between. CDR3 sequence (DNA): TGTGCCAGCAGCTACGGGACAAACAATGAGCAGTTCTTC. Amino acid sequence: CASSYGTNNEQFF.

The rearrangement joins TRBV5-1 to TRBJ2-3; 8 bases are a match to TRBD2. V lost 6 bases to trimming and J lost 1 base; unmatched junction nucleotides: 7. CDR3 length equals 15 residues. Germline lookup yields CDR1 SGHRS and CDR2 YFSETQ. The CDR3 reads CASTGGGYRTDTQYF. In DNA, the CDR3 is TGCGCCAGCACGGGAGGGGGGTACCGCACAGATACGCAGTATTTT.

This chain connects TRBV10-3 to TRBJ2-7, with 7 bases lining up with TRBD2. This CDR3 is 13 amino acids long. V lost 2 bases and J lost 3; bases outside the gene matches: 1. The germline CDR1 and CDR2 sequences are ENHRY and SYGVKD. The CDR3 bases are TGTGCCATCAGTGAGGCGGGGGTCTACGAGCAGTACTTC. Translation: CAISEAGVYEQYF.

The chain is built from TRBV3-1 (or the pseudogene TRBV3-2) and TRBJ1-2; the D gene is possibly TRBD1 (6 bases). The CDR3 spans 17 residues. CDR1 LGHDT and CDR2 YNNKEL come from the germline V gene (reference sequence). V lost 0 bases and J 1 base, leaving 15 bases between the germline ends. CDR3 DNA: TGTGCCAGCAGCCAAGAAGTCGGCACAGGGATTAACTATGGCTACACCTTC. Protein sequence: CASSQEVGTGINYGYTF.

The V and J genes are TRBV6-1 and TRBJ2-3, with a tentative D call TRBD2 (6 bases). Germline CDR1 reads MNHNS; CDR2 reads SASEGT. V gave up 3 bases and J gave up 6 bases, with 16 bases separating them. This CDR3 comprises 15 residues. The CDR3 is CASSEWLAGRDTQYF. The CDR3 DNA reads TGTGCCAGCAGTGAGTGGCTAGCAGGGAGGGATACGCAGTATTTT.

The rearrangement links TRBV12-3 or TRBV12-4 to TRBJ1-1; D may be TRBD1 (5 bases). V lost 4 bases to trimming and J lost 11 bases, with 14 bases between them. The CDR3 is made up of 12 amino acids. The CDR3 coding sequence is TGTGCCAGCAGTTCGCGACAGAATGCGGCTTTCTTT. Translation: CASSSRQNAAFF.

V usage is TRBV5-5 and J usage is TRBJ1-3; D is undetermined. The V gene lost 0 bases and the J gene lost 1 base, with 11 bases spanning the gap. Germline V gene data show CDR1 as SGHKS and CDR2 as YYEKEE (reference sequence). The CDR3 totals 16 residues. The CDR3 bases are TGTGCCAGCAGCTTGGTCGCAACTTCATCTGGAAACACCATATATTTT. Protein product: CASSLVATSSGNTIYF.

The V gene is TRBV7-2, the J gene TRBJ2-4, with D tentatively TRBD2 (6 bases). This CDR3 spans 15 amino acids. Germline loops: CDR1 SGHTA, CDR2 FQGNSA. V was pared by 5 bases and J by 4 bases, with 15 bases between. The CDR3 protein is CASSGGGGVKNIQYF. The DNA for the CDR3 is TGTGCCAGCAGCGGAGGCGGCGGGGTGAAAAACATTCAGTACTTC.

This clone was picked up a small number of times. V usage is TRBV19 and J usage is TRBJ1-4; 12 nucleotides line up with TRBD1. Germline trimming cut 4 bases from V and 4 bases from J; bases unmatched to any gene: 7. The V gene's germline CDR1 is LNHDA and CDR2 SQIVND (reference sequence). The CDR3 consists of 17 residues. The chain's CDR3 is CASSTPGQGALNEKLFF. For the CDR3, the DNA is TGTGCCAGTAGTACCCCGGGACAGGGGGCCCTTAATGAAAAACTGTTTTTT.